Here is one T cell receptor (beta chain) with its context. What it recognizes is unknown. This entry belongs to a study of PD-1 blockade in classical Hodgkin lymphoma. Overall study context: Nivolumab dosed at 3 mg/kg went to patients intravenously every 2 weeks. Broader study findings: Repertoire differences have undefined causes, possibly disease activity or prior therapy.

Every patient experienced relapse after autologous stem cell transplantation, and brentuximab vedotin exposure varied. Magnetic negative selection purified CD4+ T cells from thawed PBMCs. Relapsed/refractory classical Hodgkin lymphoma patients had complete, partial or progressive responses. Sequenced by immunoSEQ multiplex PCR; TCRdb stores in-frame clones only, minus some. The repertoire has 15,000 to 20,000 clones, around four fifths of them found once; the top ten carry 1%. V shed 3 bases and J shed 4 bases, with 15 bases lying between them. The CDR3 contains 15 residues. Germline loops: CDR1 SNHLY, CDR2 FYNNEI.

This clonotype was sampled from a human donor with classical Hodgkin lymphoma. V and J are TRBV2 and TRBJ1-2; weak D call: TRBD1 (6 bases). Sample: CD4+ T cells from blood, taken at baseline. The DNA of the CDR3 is TGTGCCAGCAGTGATTGGGGGGCCGGGGGCTATGGCTACACCTTC. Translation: CASSDWGAGGYGYTF.